Listed here are 15 T cell receptor beta chains from one sample, sequenced in a study of blood T cell repertoires in COVID-19. Repertoires were generated with immunoSEQ multiplex PCR, while TCRdb's copy carries only in-frame clones and drops some. The table records around 200,000 clones, 70% to 80% of them present only once. The material sequenced was peripheral blood. These receptors were taken from a woman aged 40 to 50 with COVID-19, enrolled during active disease.

The chain has TRBV3-1 (or the pseudogene TRBV3-2) and TRBJ1-6; D is possibly TRBD1 (5 bases). V lost 3 bases and J 9 bases, leaving 12 bases between the germline ends. Germline V gene lookup returns CDR1 LGHDT and CDR2 YNNKEL (reference sequence). This CDR3 contains 14 residues. DNA for the CDR3: TGTGCCAGCAGCCATGTGACAGCGACTTCACCCCTCCACTTT. Translating gives CASSHVTATSPLHF.

V is TRBV18 and J is TRBJ2-4; D is undetermined. This CDR3 is built from 13 residues. CDR1 and CDR2 from the germline V gene are KGHSH and LQKENI. Between the trimmed V and J ends, which lost 3 bases and 9 bases, there was a span of 12 bases. The CDR3 sequence is CASSPPQNRIQYF. CDR3 DNA: TGTGCCAGCTCACCCCCCCAGAACCGCATTCAGTACTTC.

V is TRBV27 and J is TRBJ2-2, with TRBD2 as a possible D gene (5 bases). The length of the CDR3 is 12 residues. Trimming pared 6 bases from V and 6 bases from J, leaving 8 bases between. The germline V gene has CDR1 MNHEY and CDR2 SMNVEV (reference sequence). The CDR3 sequence is CASRRLSGELFF. The CDR3 coding sequence is TGTGCCAGCAGACGACTATCCGGGGAGCTGTTTTTT.

J is TRBJ2-1 and V is TRBV24-1; D gene uncertain. V shed 4 bases and J shed 0 bases, with 9 bases lying between them. The CDR3 loop spans 15 amino acids. Looked up from germline, CDR1 is KGHDR and CDR2 is SFDVKD. CDR3 nucleotides: TGTGCCACCAGTGAAAAAACTAACTCCTACAATGAGCAGTTCTTC. Translated: CATSEKTNSYNEQFF.

The V and J genes are TRBV24-1 and TRBJ1-1, with D possibly being TRBD1 (5 bases). This CDR3 has 15 amino acids. Germline CDR1 reads KGHDR; CDR2 reads SFDVKD. V was cut by 5 bases and J by 3 bases, with 15 bases left in between. The CDR3 bases are TGTGCCACCAGTGCAATCGACAGATGGGACACTGAAGCTTTCTTT. Translated, it gives CATSAIDRWDTEAFF.

CDR3 in amino acids: CASSPRGRGAADTQYF. CDR3 nucleotides: TGTGCCAGCAGCCCAAGGGGTCGGGGGGCCGCAGATACGCAGTATTTT. The chain employs TRBV4-2 and TRBJ2-3; tentative D call: TRBD2 (7 bases). The germline V and J ends were trimmed by 4 bases and 4 bases, with 18 bases remaining between them. Germline CDR1 LGHNA, CDR2 YNFKEQ. The CDR3 has 16 residues.

With respect to this clone: The same CDR3 is also encoded by other DNA sequences in this sample. V usage is TRBV11-3 and J usage is TRBJ1-1; D unresolved. Germline assignment: CDR1 SGHNT and CDR2 YENEEA. This CDR3 comprises 14 residues. Trimming took 2 bases from V and 1 from J, leaving 8 bases between them. The CDR3 DNA follows: TGTGCCAGCAGCTTATCAGGTTCGAACACTGAAGCTTTCTTT. This gives the protein CASSLSGSNTEAFF. Full variable domain (rest looked up from reference TRBV11-3 and TRBJ1-1): EAGVVQSPRYKIIEKKQPVAFWCNPISGHNTLYWYLQNLGQGPELLIRYENEEAVDDSQLPKDRFSAERLKGVDSTLKIQPAELGDSAVYLCASSLSGSNTEAFFGQGTRLTVV.

This clone was seen just once. V and J are TRBV4-1 and TRBJ1-2, with D maybe TRBD1 (5 bases). Trimming left V 0 bases short and J 4 bases short, with 15 bases between. CDR3 length: 16 amino acids. The germline V gene encodes CDR1 MGHRA and CDR2 YSYEKL. CDR3 DNA: TGCGCCAGCAGCCAAGACCGCCGGACGGGGGGCTATGGCTACACCTTC. This codes for CASSQDRRTGGYGYTF.

The chain recombines TRBV30 with TRBJ2-5; perhaps TRBD1 as D (6 bases). The germline gives CDR1 GTSNPN, CDR2 SVGIG (reference sequence). The CDR3 totals 15 residues. V lost 0 bases to trimming and J lost 5 bases, with 16 bases between them. CDR3 sequence reads: CAWSVQGREYETQYF. DNA for the CDR3: TGTGCCTGGAGTGTACAGGGCAGGGAGTACGAGACCCAGTACTTC.

V gene TRBV6-6 combines with J gene TRBJ1-1; possibly TRBD1 for D (6 bases). Trimming left V 8 bases short and J 7 bases short, with 14 bases between. The CDR3 is made up of 12 amino acids. Germline CDR1 and CDR2: MNHNY and SVGAGI (reference sequence). CDR3 residues: CASCGPDSEAFF. CDR3 nucleotide sequence: TGTGCCAGCTGCGGGCCGGACAGTGAAGCTTTCTTT.

The chain has TRBV19 and TRBJ1-5; no reliable D call. Germline assignment: CDR1 LNHDA and CDR2 SQIVND (reference sequence). The CDR3 is made up of 15 amino acids. V was shortened by 5 bases and J by 0 bases, with 11 bases between the two germline ends. The CDR3 DNA sequence: TGTGCCAGTAGTCAGGAGGATTATAGCAATCAGCCCCAGCATTTT. Translating it yields CASSQEDYSNQPQHF.

This clone was detected a few times. The CDR3 loop reads CASSLGDTDTQYF. Written as DNA, the CDR3 is TGTGCCAGCAGTTTGGGAGACACAGATACGCAGTATTTT. This chain joins TRBV12-3 or TRBV12-4 and TRBJ2-3, with a tentative D call TRBD2 (5 bases). The V end lost 3 bases, the J end lost 2 bases, and 6 bases lay between the germline ends. The CDR3 is 13 amino acids.

This chain joins TRBV7-2 and TRBJ2-7; the match to TRBD1 covers 10 bases. The germline V gene encodes CDR1 SGHTA and CDR2 FQGNSA. Trimming at V came to 5 bases and at J to 3 bases, leaving 7 bases not matched to a gene. This CDR3 contains 15 residues. DNA of the CDR3: TGTGCCAGCAGCCTCCGGAGGACAGGGGGCTACGAGCAGTACTTC. It is translated as CASSLRRTGGYEQYF.

The rearrangement uses TRBV10-2 and TRBJ1-5, with a tentative D call TRBD1 (6 bases). V lost 1 base, J lost 4 bases, and 11 bases lay in between. This CDR3 is 15 amino acids long. Germline-derived CDR1 and CDR2 are WSHSY and SAAADI. CDR3 sequence: CASSEFRTANQPQHF. CDR3 in DNA: TGCGCCAGCAGTGAGTTTCGGACAGCTAATCAGCCCCAGCATTTT.

This clone came up a few times. This rearrangement joins TRBV4-1 to TRBJ1-5; D uncertain. Germline V gene sequence: CDR1 MGHRA, CDR2 YSYEKL. V lost 1 base, J lost 0 bases, and 7 bases lay in between. CDR3 length: 15 residues. CDR3 region: CASSQGTYSNQPQHF. DNA of the CDR3: TGCGCCAGCAGCCAAGGCACCTATAGCAATCAGCCCCAGCATTTT.